This T cell receptor beta chain is from a study of cytomegalovirus exposure and HLA in healthy donors. Points from the study as a whole: With later analysis, a missense DCLRE1C variant became linked to TCR beta V- and J-gene trimming. Other equally common chains were less clonally expanded than HLA-associated TCR beta chains, a later analysis showed.

The PCR had 60 Vbeta and 13 Jbeta primers. Libraries were prepared by immunoSEQ multiplex PCR; TCRdb keeps only in-frame clonotypes and omits some of them. The table includes 100,000 to 150,000 clones, more than 60% detected once. The CDR3 spans 16 residues. Trimming at V came to 2 bases and at J to 2 bases, leaving 6 bases not matched to a gene. CDR1 is SGDLS, CDR2 YYNGEE, per germline. Of note for this clone: What it binds is not known.

Sequenced material: PBMCs. The origin of this receptor is a man between 18 and 29 years old in good health and CMV-seronegative. The chain uses TRBV9 and TRBJ2-2, with 7 bases that match TRBD1. The CDR3 nucleotides are TGTGCCAGCAGCGTCGGACAGGCTGGAAACACCGGGGAGCTGTTTTTT. The encoded protein is CASSVGQAGNTGELFF.